Below, 29 T cell receptor beta chains from the same sample are listed, as sequenced in a study of blood T cell repertoires in COVID-19. Generated by immunoSEQ multiplex PCR, the TCRdb table keeps only in-frame clones and is missing some. Here the sample spans more than 110,000 clones, about 84% being singletons. The sequencing input was peripheral blood. The receptor source for this set is a woman older than 75 in a cohort sampled during active or convalescent COVID-19.

This sequence joins TRBV6-6 and TRBJ1-4; 11 bases are shared with TRBD1. Germline V gene lookup returns CDR1 MNHNY and CDR2 SVGAGI (reference sequence). This CDR3 has 15 amino acids. V shed 7 bases and J 7 bases; nucleotides not matched to a gene: 8. The CDR3 here is CASTYRGTGGEKLFF. CDR3 sequence (DNA): TGTGCCAGCACCTATAGGGGGACAGGGGGTGAAAAACTGTTTTTT.

This chain connects TRBV4-3 to TRBJ1-3, with no clear D. V was trimmed by 0 bases and J by 6 bases, leaving 12 bases between them. Germline assignment: CDR1 LGHNA and CDR2 YSLEER. The CDR3 consists of 15 residues. The DNA of the CDR3 is TGCGCCAGCAGCCAAGAAACAGAGCTCTTAAACACCATATATTTT. Translating it yields CASSQETELLNTIYF.

The rearrangement uses TRBV6-5 and TRBJ2-5; 8 bases agree with TRBD1. With V trimmed by 5 bases and J by 5 bases, 4 bases remained unmatched. In germline, CDR1 is MNHEY, CDR2 SVGAGI. The CDR3 consists of 13 residues. The CDR3 DNA reads TGTGCCAGCAGTCAGGGGGCGTGGGAGACCCAGTACTTC. Translation: CASSQGAWETQYF.

The J gene is TRBJ1-5, the V gene TRBV5-1, with 7 bases that match TRBD1. Looked up from germline, CDR1 is SGHRS and CDR2 is YFSETQ. V lost 4 bases, J lost 7 bases, and 8 bases stayed unmatched. The CDR3 sequence is 14 residues long. This chain's CDR3 is CASSPSTGWQPQHF. CDR3 coding DNA: TGCGCCAGCAGCCCATCGACAGGGTGGCAGCCCCAGCATTTT.

This chain connects TRBV19 to TRBJ1-1, with 11 positions matching TRBD1. This CDR3 is built from 14 residues. From germline, CDR1 is LNHDA and CDR2 SQIVND (reference sequence). J was trimmed by 5 bases and V by 6 bases; bases with no gene match: 5. This CDR3 reads CASSPDRGLTEAFF. The CDR3, as DNA: TGTGCCAGTAGCCCGGACAGGGGGCTTACTGAAGCTTTCTTT.

The chain recombines TRBV5-1 with TRBJ1-4; TRBD1 might be the D (5 bases). Trimming pared 0 bases from V and 3 bases from J, leaving 27 bases between. This CDR3 is 21 amino acids long. The germline V gene encodes CDR1 SGHRS and CDR2 YFSETQ. The CDR3 bases are TGCGCCAGCAGCTTGGCTTCCTCCCTCGGACATCCTAGGGAATCTAATGAAAAACTGTTTTTT. Protein: CASSLASSLGHPRESNEKLFF.

V usage is TRBV6-2 or TRBV6-3 and J usage is TRBJ1-1, with D maybe TRBD1 (5 bases). Germline CDR1 is MNHEY and CDR2 is SVGEGT. The CDR3 has 12 amino acids. The germline V and J ends were trimmed by 2 bases and 7 bases, with 8 bases remaining between them. The CDR3 is CASSYGGIEAFF. The CDR3 DNA sequence: TGTGCCAGCAGTTACGGGGGGATTGAAGCTTTCTTT.

This clone was observed once. The J gene is TRBJ1-1, the V gene TRBV7-9, with D unresolved. Germline CDR1 reads SEHNR; CDR2 reads FQNEAQ (reference sequence). V lost 3 bases and J 4 bases, leaving 6 bases between the germline ends. This CDR3 region has 12 residues. CDR3 loop: CASSLGSTEAFF. The CDR3 DNA reads TGTGCCAGCAGCTTGGGGAGCACTGAAGCTTTCTTT.

The rearrangement uses TRBV2 and TRBJ2-5; 8 bases fit TRBD1. Germline assignment: CDR1 SNHLY and CDR2 FYNNEI. V shed 8 bases, J shed 5 bases, and the junction held 10 bases outside the gene matches. The CDR3 has 14 amino acids. The CDR3 region has the DNA TGTGCCAGCGGGATCGGACAGGGCGGGGAGACCCAGTACTTC. It encodes CASGIGQGGETQYF.

This chain connects TRBV19 to TRBJ1-5; perhaps TRBD1 as D (5 bases). This CDR3 has 12 residues. Trimming took off 6 bases at V and 4 bases at J, with 7 bases between the two ends. Germline V lookup: CDR1 LNHDA, CDR2 SQIVND (reference sequence). The CDR3 is CASSYRNQPQHF. The DNA of the CDR3 is TGTGCCAGTAGCTACAGGAATCAGCCCCAGCATTTT.

This chain uses TRBV2 with TRBJ1-1; D uncertain. V was clipped by 3 bases and J by 1 base, with 6 bases between them. Germline-derived CDR1 and CDR2 are SNHLY and FYNNEI. This CDR3 is built from 13 residues. The CDR3: CASSDAENTEAFF. DNA for the CDR3: TGTGCCAGCAGTGATGCAGAGAACACTGAAGCTTTCTTT.

The gene calls are TRBV11-3 and TRBJ2-2; possibly TRBD1 for D (6 bases). CDR3 length: 14 residues. V was cut by 4 bases and J by 4 bases, with 10 bases left in between. Per the germline V gene, CDR1 is SGHNT and CDR2 is YENEEA. The CDR3 is CASSSDRSTGELFF. The CDR3 DNA reads as TGTGCCAGCAGCTCTGACAGGTCCACCGGGGAGCTGTTTTTT.

This chain uses TRBV3-1 (or the pseudogene TRBV3-2) with TRBJ2-3; D remains unclear. V was clipped by 0 bases and J by 2 bases, with 3 bases between them. The germline CDR1 and CDR2 sequences are LGHDT and YNNKEL (reference sequence). The length of the CDR3 is 13 residues. The CDR3 sequence: CASSQDLTDTQYF. CDR3 in DNA: TGTGCCAGCAGCCAAGATCTCACAGATACGCAGTATTTT.

This clone was picked up a small number of times. The chain employs TRBV7-9 and TRBJ2-5; 7 nucleotides line up with TRBD1. Per germline, CDR1 SEHNR and CDR2 FQNEAQ (reference sequence). V lost 7 bases to trimming and J lost 2 bases; unmatched junction nucleotides: 10. The CDR3 has 15 amino acids. The CDR3 DNA reads TGTGCCAGCATCCCACCCCGGGACAGACAAGAGACCCAGTACTTC. Amino acids: CASIPPRDRQETQYF.

This sequence joins TRBV5-1 and TRBJ2-1, with no clear D. Trimming shortened V by 0 bases and J by 8 bases, and 12 bases separated the two germline ends. Germline-derived CDR1 and CDR2 are SGHRS and YFSETQ. This CDR3 region has 14 residues. The CDR3 protein is CASSLARRQYEQFF. The CDR3 DNA is TGCGCCAGCAGCTTGGCAAGACGACAATATGAGCAGTTCTTC.

The rearrangement links TRBV11-2 to TRBJ1-6; tentative D call: TRBD1 (6 bases). The germline V gene encodes CDR1 SGHAT and CDR2 FQNNGV. V lost 5 bases and J lost 7, with 12 bases in between. This CDR3 is built from 14 residues. The CDR3 sequence: CASSPGTSNSPLHF. The CDR3 DNA is TGTGCCAGCAGCCCGGGGACATCAAATTCACCCCTCCACTTT.

The chain combines TRBV5-6 with TRBJ2-3, with D possibly being TRBD1 (6 bases). The CDR3 has 15 residues. The V and J ends lost 0 bases and 3 bases respectively, with 11 bases between them. Germline loops: CDR1 SGHDT, CDR2 YYEEEE. CDR3 region: CASSLGRGVTDTQYF. The DNA for the CDR3 is TGTGCCAGCAGCTTGGGCAGGGGAGTAACAGATACGCAGTATTTT. Supplemented by reference TRBV5-6 and TRBJ2-3, the full variable domain reads DAGVTQSPTHLIKTRGQQVTLRCSPKSGHDTVSWYQQALGQGPQFIFQYYEEEERQRGNFPDRFSGHQFPNYSSELNVNALLLGDSALYLCASSLGRGVTDTQYFGPGTRLTVL.

The J gene is TRBJ1-5, the V gene TRBV27; 12 nucleotides line up with TRBD1. CDR3 length equals 19 residues. V was pared by 2 bases and J by 3 bases, with 11 bases of the junction left unmatched. CDR1 and CDR2 from the germline V gene are MNHEY and SMNVEV (reference sequence). This CDR3 is CASSLRGQGAAVANQPQHF. The DNA of the CDR3 is TGTGCCAGCAGTTTAAGGGGACAGGGGGCCGCGGTGGCCAATCAGCCCCAGCATTTT.

This chain joins TRBV18 and TRBJ2-7; TRBD2 might be the D (5 bases). Per the germline V gene, CDR1 is KGHSH and CDR2 is LQKENI. This CDR3 spans 17 amino acids. V lost 6 bases and J 2 bases, leaving 23 bases between the germline ends. The CDR3: CASSPKSQRAGAYEQYF. CDR3 coding DNA: TGTGCCAGCTCCCCCAAGTCTCAGAGGGCCGGTGCCTACGAGCAGTACTTC.

The table lists this clone with a count of one. The chain carries TRBV7-9 and TRBJ1-2; TRBD1 might be the D (6 bases). CDR3 length equals 15 residues. With 2 bases removed from V and 0 bases from J, the gap between germline ends came to 10 bases. From germline, CDR1 is SEHNR and CDR2 FQNEAQ (reference sequence). CDR3: CASSLWGRPNYGYTF. The DNA of the CDR3 is TGTGCCAGCAGCTTATGGGGGCGCCCTAACTATGGCTACACCTTC.

The V call is TRBV7-3, the J call TRBJ2-1; a weak D match, TRBD2 (5 bases). The germline V gene encodes CDR1 SGHTA and CDR2 FQGTGA. The CDR3 covers 15 residues. Trimming left V 5 bases short and J 4 bases short, with 15 bases between. The CDR3 spells CASSPTGLPYNEQFF. The DNA of the CDR3 is TGTGCCAGCAGCCCAACGGGATTACCGTACAATGAGCAGTTCTTC.

The V and J genes are TRBV28 and TRBJ1-4; D might be TRBD1 (5 bases). V lost 3 bases to trimming and J lost 8 bases, with 7 bases between them. The CDR3 is made up of 12 amino acids. Germline values: CDR1 MDHEN, CDR2 SYDVKM. The CDR3 coding sequence is TGTGCCAGCAGTTTGGGGGGGGAAAAACTGTTTTTT. Translated: CASSLGGEKLFF.

This sequence joins TRBV7-3 and TRBJ2-1, with 8 positions matching TRBD2. Trimming removed 4 bases from V and 6 bases from J; junction bases left unmatched: 8. Germline V CDR1 and CDR2: SGHTA, FQGTGA. This CDR3 is 15 amino acids long. In nucleotides, the CDR3 is TGTGCCAGCAGCTCCCCCGGGGGGGCCCCCAATGAGCAGTTCTTC. It codes for CASSSPGGAPNEQFF.

Only a few counts were recorded for this clone. The rearrangement joins TRBV15 to TRBJ1-1; D gene ambiguous. The CDR3 spans 13 residues. Per the germline V gene, CDR1 is LNHNV and CDR2 is YYDKDF (reference sequence). V lost 0 bases to trimming and J lost 8 bases, with 10 bases between them. The CDR3 DNA sequence: TGTGCCACCAGCAGAGAGAGAGGTTTGGAAGCTTTCTTT. Amino acid sequence: CATSRERGLEAFF.

This clone was picked up a small number of times. The rearrangement links TRBV5-6 to TRBJ1-2; TRBD1 might be the D (5 bases). With 4 bases removed from V and 5 bases from J, the gap between germline ends came to 12 bases. The germline CDR1 and CDR2 sequences are SGHDT and YYEEEE. The CDR3 sequence is 13 residues long. This CDR3 is CASSRLGDYGYTF. CDR3 coding DNA: TGTGCCAGCAGCCGCTTAGGGGATTATGGCTACACCTTC.

The chain's CDR3 is CASSSPGGPGYGYTF. CDR3 nucleotides: TGTGCCAGTAGTTCCCCCGGGGGACCGGGCTATGGCTACACCTTC. The chain uses TRBV19 and TRBJ1-2, with D possibly TRBD1 on 5 matching bases. This CDR3 spans 15 amino acids. From germline, CDR1 is LNHDA and CDR2 SQIVND (reference sequence). V was pared by 5 bases and J by 4 bases, with 17 bases between.

Written as DNA, the CDR3 is TGTGCCAGCAGAAGGACAGGGGGAGTAGGAGGGGCCAACGTCCTGACTTTC. It yields the protein CASRRTGGVGGANVLTF. The chain links TRBV3-1 (or the pseudogene TRBV3-2) to TRBJ2-6; TRBD1 aligns across 10 bases. The CDR3 loop spans 17 amino acids. CDR1 and CDR2 (germline): LGHDT, YNNKEL (reference sequence). The junction had 9 bases not matched to a gene; V was cut back by 6 bases and J by 4 bases.

This clone was picked up a small number of times. The chain has TRBV3-1 (or the pseudogene TRBV3-2) and TRBJ1-2, with D unresolved. The CDR3 contains 11 residues. The V end was cut by 4 bases, the J end by 10 bases, with 10 bases between. Germline-derived CDR1 and CDR2 are LGHDT and YNNKEL (reference sequence). The DNA for the CDR3 is TGTGCCAGCAGCCCTCGCGGTATCTACACCTTC. Translation: CASSPRGIYTF.

The V gene is TRBV7-2, the J gene TRBJ2-4; D perhaps matches TRBD1 (6 bases). The CDR3 is made up of 14 amino acids. Per germline, CDR1 SGHTA and CDR2 FQGNSA. V lost 4 bases and J 2 bases, leaving 9 bases between the germline ends. In nucleotides, the CDR3 is TGTGCCAGCAGCTCACAGGGTTCCAAAAACATTCAGTACTTC. Protein sequence: CASSSQGSKNIQYF.